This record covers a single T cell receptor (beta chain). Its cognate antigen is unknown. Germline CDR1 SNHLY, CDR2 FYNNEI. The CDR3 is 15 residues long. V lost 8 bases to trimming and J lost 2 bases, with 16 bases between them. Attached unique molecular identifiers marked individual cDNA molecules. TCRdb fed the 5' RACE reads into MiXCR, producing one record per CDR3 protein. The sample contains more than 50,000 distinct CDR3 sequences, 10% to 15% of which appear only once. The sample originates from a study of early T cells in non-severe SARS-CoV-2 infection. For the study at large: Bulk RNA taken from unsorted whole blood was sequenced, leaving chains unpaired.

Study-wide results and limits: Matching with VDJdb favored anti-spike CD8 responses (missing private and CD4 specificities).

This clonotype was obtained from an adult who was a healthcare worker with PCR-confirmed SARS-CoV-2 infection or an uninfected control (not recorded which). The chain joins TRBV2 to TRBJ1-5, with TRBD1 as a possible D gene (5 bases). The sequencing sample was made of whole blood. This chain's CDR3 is CASLERGKGNQPQHF. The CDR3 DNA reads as TGTGCCAGCCTAGAGCGGGGGAAGGGCAATCAGCCCCAGCATTTT.